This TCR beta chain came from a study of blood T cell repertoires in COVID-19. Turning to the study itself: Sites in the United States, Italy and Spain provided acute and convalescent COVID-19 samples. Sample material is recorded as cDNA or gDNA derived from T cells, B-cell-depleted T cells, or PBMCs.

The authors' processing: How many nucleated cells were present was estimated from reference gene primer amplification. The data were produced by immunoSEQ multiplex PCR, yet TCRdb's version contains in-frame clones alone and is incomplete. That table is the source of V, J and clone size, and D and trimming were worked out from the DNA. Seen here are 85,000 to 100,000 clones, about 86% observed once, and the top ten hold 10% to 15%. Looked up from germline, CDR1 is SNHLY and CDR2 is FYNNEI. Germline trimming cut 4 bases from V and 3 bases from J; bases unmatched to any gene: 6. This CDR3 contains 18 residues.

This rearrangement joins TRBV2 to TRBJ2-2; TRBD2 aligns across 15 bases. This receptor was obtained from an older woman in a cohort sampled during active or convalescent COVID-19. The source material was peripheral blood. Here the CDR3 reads CASSGSGTSGGYTGELFF. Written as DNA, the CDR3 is TGTGCCAGCAGTGGATCCGGGACTAGCGGGGGGTACACCGGGGAGCTGTTTTTT.